This passage covers 13 T cell receptor beta chains from one sample sequenced in a study of control samples from healthy donors and cancer patients. Repertoires were generated with immunoSEQ multiplex PCR, while TCRdb's copy carries only in-frame clones and drops some. The table records roughly 130,000 clones, about 88% of them present only once. The specimen was blood. The receptors stem from a man aged 50-60 years in good health.

This chain connects TRBV3-1 (or the pseudogene TRBV3-2) to TRBJ2-2, with D perhaps TRBD2 (6 bases). The CDR3 covers 15 residues. The germline V gene encodes CDR1 LGHDT and CDR2 YNNKEL (reference sequence). The V end lost 5 bases, the J end lost 6 bases, and 16 bases lay between the germline ends. The chain's CDR3 is CASSNDIRDSGELFF. The CDR3 nucleotides read TGTGCCAGCAGCAACGATATCAGGGACTCCGGGGAGCTGTTTTTT.

This chain links TRBV6-1 with TRBJ1-6, with TRBD1 matching over 7 bases. V dropped 1 base and J dropped 9; count of bases not matched to a gene: 6. Looked up from germline, CDR1 is MNHNS and CDR2 is SASEGT. This CDR3 has 15 residues. CDR3 coding DNA: TGTGCCAGCAGTGAAGGGTCAGGGGGAGGTTCACCCCTCCACTTT. Its translation: CASSEGSGGGSPLHF.

This clone is a singleton in its sample. The V and J genes are TRBV30 and TRBJ2-7, with no clear D. The CDR3 runs to 13 residues. V was clipped by 4 bases and J by 3 bases, with 13 bases between them. CDR1 and CDR2 (germline): GTSNPN, SVGIG (reference sequence). CDR3 residues: CAWTPDINYEQYF. CDR3 in DNA: TGTGCCTGGACTCCAGACATCAACTACGAGCAGTACTTC. The full variable domain, completed using reference TRBV30 and TRBJ2-7, is SQTIHQWPATLVQPVGSPLSLECTVEGTSNPNLYWYRQAAGRGLQLLFYSVGIGQISSEVPQNLSASRPQDRQFILSSKKLLLSDSGFYLCAWTPDINYEQYFGPGTRLTVT.

The chain employs TRBV7-6 and TRBJ1-4; D is unresolved. CDR1 SGHVS and CDR2 FNYEAQ come from the germline V gene. The CDR3 loop spans 16 amino acids. The V gene lost 4 bases and the J gene lost 8 bases, with 20 bases spanning the gap. CDR3 sequence (DNA): TGTGCCAGCAGCTCCGTAGACACTAACAAAGGCGAAAAACTGTTTTTT. Residues: CASSSVDTNKGEKLFF. The whole variable domain, filled in from reference TRBV7-6 and TRBJ1-4, reads GAGVSQSPRYKVTKRGQDVALRCDPISGHVSLYWYRQALGQGPEFLTYFNYEAQQDKSGLPNDRFSAERPEGSISTLTIQRTEQRDSAMYRCASSSVDTNKGEKLFFGSGTQLSVL.

The gene calls are TRBV5-6 and TRBJ1-1; D possibly corresponds to TRBD1 (6 bases). There are 15 residues in the CDR3. With 3 bases removed from V and 0 bases from J, the gap between germline ends came to 12 bases. The germline V gene encodes CDR1 SGHDT and CDR2 YYEEEE. CDR3 amino acids: CASSWGAGMNTEAFF. Written as DNA, the CDR3 is TGTGCCAGCAGCTGGGGGGCAGGCATGAACACTGAAGCTTTCTTT.

The genes are TRBV2 and TRBJ2-2, with D perhaps being TRBD1 or TRBD2 (7 bases each). Germline lookup yields CDR1 SNHLY and CDR2 FYNNEI. The germline V and J ends were trimmed by 5 bases and 4 bases, with 14 bases remaining between them. The CDR3 is 15 residues long. For the CDR3, the DNA is TGTGCCAGCAGTTCTCGCAGGGGGGGCACCGGGGAGCTGTTTTTT. Translated, it gives CASSSRRGGTGELFF.

The genes are TRBV5-8 and TRBJ2-1, with 10 positions matching TRBD2. This CDR3 has 18 amino acids. Germline lookup yields CDR1 SGHTS and CDR2 YDEGEE. Trimming took 1 base from V and 2 from J; bases not matched to a gene: 9. The CDR3 sequence is CASSLFWGLASTYNEQFF. CDR3 DNA sequence: TGTGCCAGCAGCTTGTTTTGGGGACTAGCGTCCACCTACAATGAGCAGTTCTTC. The complete variable domain, with remaining parts taken from reference TRBV5-8 and TRBJ2-1, reads EAGVTQSPTHLIKTRGQQATLRCSPISGHTSVYWYQQALGLGLQFLLWYDEGEERNRGNFPPRFSGRQFPNYSSELNVNALELEDSALYLCASSLFWGLASTYNEQFFGPGTRLTVL.

The chain couples TRBV12-3 or TRBV12-4 to TRBJ2-1; TRBD2 matches 7 bases. With V trimmed by 6 bases and J by 6 bases, 5 bases remained unmatched. The length of the CDR3 is 13 residues. The CDR3 bases are TGTGCCAGCAGGGGGGGGAAAGGCAATGAGCAGTTCTTC. Its protein product is CASRGGKGNEQFF.

The rearrangement joins TRBV5-1 to TRBJ2-4; D perhaps matches TRBD1 (7 bases). V lost 0 bases, J lost 8 bases, and 18 bases lay in between. The germline CDR1 and CDR2 sequences are SGHRS and YFSETQ. This CDR3 is built from 16 residues. DNA of the CDR3: TGCGCCAGCAGCTTGGAGGGGGCGCGGGATGCGGACATTCAGTACTTC. Translating it yields CASSLEGARDADIQYF.

This clone was found a few times. The V and J genes are TRBV5-1 and TRBJ1-6; 7 bases fit TRBD1. The CDR3 extends over 16 amino acids. Germline V gene data show CDR1 as SGHRS and CDR2 as YFSETQ. The junction had 9 bases not matched to a gene; V was cut back by 4 bases and J by 5 bases. In DNA form, the CDR3 reads TGCGCCAGCAGCCCTTACGGGACAGTGAATAATTCACCCCTCCACTTT. Its translation: CASSPYGTVNNSPLHF.

The V gene is TRBV28, the J gene TRBJ2-2; 7 bases align to TRBD1. The CDR3 runs 13 residues. Germline loops: CDR1 MDHEN, CDR2 SYDVKM. J gave up 1 base and V 10 bases, and 3 bases lay outside the gene matches. The CDR3 coding sequence is TGTGCCACCAGGACAGGGAACACCGGGGAGCTGTTTTTT. Amino acids: CATRTGNTGELFF. Full variable domain (missing parts from reference TRBV28 and TRBJ2-2): DVKVTQSSRYLVKRTGEKVFLECVQDMDHENMFWYRQDPGLGLRLIYFSYDVKMKEKGDIPEGYSVSREKKERFSLILESASTNQTSMYLCATRTGNTGELFFGEGSRLTVL.

The chain joins TRBV10-3 to TRBJ1-4; TRBD1 agrees at 8 bases. This CDR3 has 14 residues. Germline V gene sequence: CDR1 ENHRY, CDR2 SYGVKD. Trimming at V came to 4 bases and at J to 7 bases, leaving 5 bases not matched to a gene. CDR3 nucleotides: TGTGCCATCAGTGGGACCGGGACAGGTGAAAAACTGTTTTTT. Amino acid sequence: CAISGTGTGEKLFF.

This chain uses TRBV6-5 with TRBJ1-2; TRBD1 matches 9 bases. Per germline, CDR1 MNHEY and CDR2 SVGAGI. Trimming removed 8 bases from V and 6 bases from J; junction bases left unmatched: 7. The CDR3 is 13 residues long. The CDR3 loop reads CASRDRVYDGYTF. CDR3 DNA sequence: TGTGCCAGCCGGGACAGGGTATACGATGGCTACACCTTC.